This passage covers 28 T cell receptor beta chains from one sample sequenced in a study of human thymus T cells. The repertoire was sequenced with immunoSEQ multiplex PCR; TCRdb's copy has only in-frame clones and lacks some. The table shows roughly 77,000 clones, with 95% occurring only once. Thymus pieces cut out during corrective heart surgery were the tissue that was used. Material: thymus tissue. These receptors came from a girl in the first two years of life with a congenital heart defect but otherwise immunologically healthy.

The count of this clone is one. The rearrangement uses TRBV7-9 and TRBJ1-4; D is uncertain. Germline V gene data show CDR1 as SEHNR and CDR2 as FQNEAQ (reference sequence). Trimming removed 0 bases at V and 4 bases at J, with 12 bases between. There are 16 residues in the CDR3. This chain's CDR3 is CASSLACKGFNEKLFF. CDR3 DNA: TGTGCCAGCAGCTTAGCGTGTAAAGGCTTTAATGAAAAACTGTTTTTT.

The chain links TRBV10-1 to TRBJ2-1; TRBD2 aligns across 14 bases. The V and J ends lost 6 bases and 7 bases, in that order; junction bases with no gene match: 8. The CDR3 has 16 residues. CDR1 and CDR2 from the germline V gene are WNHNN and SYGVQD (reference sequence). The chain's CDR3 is CASSPGLAGVLNEQFF. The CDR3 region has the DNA TGCGCCAGCAGCCCGGGACTAGCGGGAGTGTTAAATGAGCAGTTCTTC.

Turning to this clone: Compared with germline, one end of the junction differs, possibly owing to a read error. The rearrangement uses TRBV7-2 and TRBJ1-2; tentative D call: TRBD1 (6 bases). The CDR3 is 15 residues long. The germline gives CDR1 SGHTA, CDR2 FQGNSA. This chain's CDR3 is CASSTGGQTNYGYTF. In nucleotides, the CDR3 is TGTGCCAGCAGCACAGGTGGACAGACTAATTATGGCTACACCTTC.

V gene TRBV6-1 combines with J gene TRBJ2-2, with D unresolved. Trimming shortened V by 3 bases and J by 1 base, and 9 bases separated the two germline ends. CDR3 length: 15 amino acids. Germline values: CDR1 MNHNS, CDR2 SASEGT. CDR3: CASSDPSLNTGELFF. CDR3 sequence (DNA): TGTGCCAGCAGTGACCCCAGTTTGAACACCGGGGAGCTGTTTTTT.

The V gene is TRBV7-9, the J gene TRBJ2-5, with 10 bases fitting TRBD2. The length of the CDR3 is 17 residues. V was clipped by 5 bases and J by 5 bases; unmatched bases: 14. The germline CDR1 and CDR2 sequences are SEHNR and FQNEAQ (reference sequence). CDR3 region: CASSGPRSGRAWETQYF. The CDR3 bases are TGTGCCAGCAGCGGCCCTCGGAGCGGGAGGGCCTGGGAGACCCAGTACTTC.

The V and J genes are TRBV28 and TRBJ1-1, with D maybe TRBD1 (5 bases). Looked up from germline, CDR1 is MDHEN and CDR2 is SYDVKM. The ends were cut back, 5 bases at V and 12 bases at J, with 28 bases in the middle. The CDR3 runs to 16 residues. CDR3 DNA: TGTGCCAGCAGTCTCTACCACTCCCCGGGACCCCCGTGGACTTTCTTT. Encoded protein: CASSLYHSPGPPWTFF.

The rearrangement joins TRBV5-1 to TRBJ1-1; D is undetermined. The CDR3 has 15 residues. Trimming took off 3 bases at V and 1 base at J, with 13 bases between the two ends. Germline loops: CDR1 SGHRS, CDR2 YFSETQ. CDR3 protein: CASSSVGRRNTEAFF. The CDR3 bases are TGCGCCAGCAGCTCGGTTGGGCGCAGGAACACTGAAGCTTTCTTT.

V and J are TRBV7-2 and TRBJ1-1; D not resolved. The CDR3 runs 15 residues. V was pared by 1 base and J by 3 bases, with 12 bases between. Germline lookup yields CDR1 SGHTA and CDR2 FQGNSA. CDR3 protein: CASSLGGVGDTEAFF. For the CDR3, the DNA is TGTGCCAGCAGCTTAGGCGGGGTCGGGGACACTGAAGCTTTCTTT.

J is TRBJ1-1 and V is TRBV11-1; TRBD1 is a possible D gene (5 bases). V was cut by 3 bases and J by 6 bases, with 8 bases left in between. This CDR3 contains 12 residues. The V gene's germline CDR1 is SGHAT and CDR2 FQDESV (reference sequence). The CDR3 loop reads CASSFGAPEAFF. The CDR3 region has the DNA TGTGCCAGCAGCTTTGGGGCGCCTGAAGCTTTCTTT. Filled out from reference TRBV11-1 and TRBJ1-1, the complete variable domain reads EAEVAQSPRYKITEKSQAVAFWCDPISGHATLYWYRQILGQGPELLVQFQDESVVDDSQLPKDRFSAERLKGVDSTLKIQPAELGDSAMYLCASSFGAPEAFFGQGTRLTVV.

CDR3 region: CASSLGQGNHEQYF. The CDR3 DNA reads as TGTGCCAGCAGCTTGGGTCAGGGCAACCACGAGCAGTACTTC. The chain carries TRBV5-4 and TRBJ2-7; TRBD1 is a possible D gene (5 bases). The CDR3 is 14 amino acids. CDR1 and CDR2 from the germline V gene are SGHNT and YYREEE (reference sequence). Trimming took 0 bases from V and 5 from J, leaving 12 bases between them.

Here the CDR3 DNA reads TGTGCCAGCAGCTTAGGAGACGAAACCTACAATGAGCAGTTCTTC. It is translated as CASSLGDETYNEQFF. The chain joins TRBV7-6 to TRBJ2-1; D is unclear. Germline values: CDR1 SGHVS, CDR2 FNYEAQ. CDR3 size: 15 residues. V lost 1 base and J lost 2, with 9 bases in between.

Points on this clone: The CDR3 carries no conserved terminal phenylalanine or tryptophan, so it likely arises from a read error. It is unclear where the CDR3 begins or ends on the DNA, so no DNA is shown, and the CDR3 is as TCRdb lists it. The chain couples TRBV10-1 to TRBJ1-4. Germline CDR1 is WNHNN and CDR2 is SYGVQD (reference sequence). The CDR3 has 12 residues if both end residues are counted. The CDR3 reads CASSESVTPRFC.

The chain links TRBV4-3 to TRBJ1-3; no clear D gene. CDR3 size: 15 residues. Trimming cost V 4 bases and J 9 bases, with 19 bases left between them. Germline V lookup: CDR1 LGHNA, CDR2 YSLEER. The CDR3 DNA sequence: TGCGCCAGCAGCCGAACCAGAGACCCCGAGGGCACCATATATTTT. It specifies CASSRTRDPEGTIYF.

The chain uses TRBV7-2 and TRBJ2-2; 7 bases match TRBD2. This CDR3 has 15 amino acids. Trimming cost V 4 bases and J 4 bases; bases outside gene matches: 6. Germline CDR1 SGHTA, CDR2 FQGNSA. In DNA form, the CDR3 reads TGTGCCAGCAGCTCCCGCGGGGGATCCACCGGGGAGCTGTTTTTT. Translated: CASSSRGGSTGELFF. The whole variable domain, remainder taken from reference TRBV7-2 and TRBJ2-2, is GAGVSQSPSNKVTEKGKDVELRCDPISGHTALYWYRQSLGQGLEFLIYFQGNSAPDKSGLPSDRFSAERTGGSVSTLTIQRTQQEDSAVYLCASSSRGGSTGELFFGEGSRLTVL.

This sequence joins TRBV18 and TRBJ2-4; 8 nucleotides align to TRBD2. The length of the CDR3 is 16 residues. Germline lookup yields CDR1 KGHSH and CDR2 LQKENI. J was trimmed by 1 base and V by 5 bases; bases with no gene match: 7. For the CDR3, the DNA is TGTGCCAGCTCAACAAGCGGGAGTGGTGCCAAAAACATTCAGTACTTC. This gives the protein CASSTSGSGAKNIQYF.

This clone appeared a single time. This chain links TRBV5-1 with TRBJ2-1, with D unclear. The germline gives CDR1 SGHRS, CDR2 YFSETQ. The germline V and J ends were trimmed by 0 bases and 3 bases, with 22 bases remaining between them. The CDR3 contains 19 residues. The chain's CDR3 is CASSLALGWLFAVYNEQFF. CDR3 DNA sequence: TGCGCCAGCAGCTTGGCCCTGGGATGGTTGTTCGCGGTCTACAATGAGCAGTTCTTC. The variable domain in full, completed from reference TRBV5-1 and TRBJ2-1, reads KAGVTQTPRYLIKTRGQQVTLSCSPISGHRSVSWYQQTPGQGLQFLFEYFSETQRNKGNFPGRFSGRQFSNSRSEMNVSTLELGDSALYLCASSLALGWLFAVYNEQFFGPGTRLTVL.

The CDR3 reads CASSDTGSQPQHF. The DNA of the CDR3 is TGTGCCAGCAGCGATACAGGGAGTCAGCCCCAGCATTTT. This rearrangement joins TRBV7-9 to TRBJ1-5; tentative D call: TRBD1 (6 bases). V was clipped by 5 bases and J by 6 bases, with 11 bases between them. This CDR3 is 13 amino acids long. Germline CDR1 reads SEHNR; CDR2 reads FQNEAQ (reference sequence).

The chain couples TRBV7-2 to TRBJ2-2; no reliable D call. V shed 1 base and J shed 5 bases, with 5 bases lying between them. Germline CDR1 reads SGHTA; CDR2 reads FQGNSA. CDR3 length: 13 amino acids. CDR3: CASSLDNTGELFF. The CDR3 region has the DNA TGTGCCAGCAGCTTAGACAATACCGGGGAGCTGTTTTTT.

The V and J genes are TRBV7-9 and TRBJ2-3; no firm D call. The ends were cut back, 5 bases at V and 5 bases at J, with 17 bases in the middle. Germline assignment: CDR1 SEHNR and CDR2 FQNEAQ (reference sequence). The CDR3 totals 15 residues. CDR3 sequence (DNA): TGTGCCAGCAGCGCCCGTGGGGTTCTAAGAGATACGCAGTATTTT. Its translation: CASSARGVLRDTQYF.

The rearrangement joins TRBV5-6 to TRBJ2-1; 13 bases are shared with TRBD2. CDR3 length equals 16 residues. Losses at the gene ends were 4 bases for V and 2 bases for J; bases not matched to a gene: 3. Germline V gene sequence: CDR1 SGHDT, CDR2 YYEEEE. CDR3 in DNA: TGTGCCAGCAGCCCGGGACTAGCGGGAACCTACAATGAGCAGTTCTTC. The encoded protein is CASSPGLAGTYNEQFF.

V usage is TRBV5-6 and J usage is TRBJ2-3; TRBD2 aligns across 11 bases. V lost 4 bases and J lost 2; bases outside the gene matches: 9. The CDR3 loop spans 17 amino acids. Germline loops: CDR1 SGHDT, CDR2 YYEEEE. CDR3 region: CASSPTSGSHFTDTQYF. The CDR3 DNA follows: TGTGCCAGCAGCCCCACTAGCGGGAGCCATTTCACAGATACGCAGTATTTT.

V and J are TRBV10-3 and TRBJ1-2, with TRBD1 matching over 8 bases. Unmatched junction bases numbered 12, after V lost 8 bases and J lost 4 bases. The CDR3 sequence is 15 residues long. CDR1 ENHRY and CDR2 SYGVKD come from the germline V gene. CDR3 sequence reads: CAIQKMTGVGYGYTF. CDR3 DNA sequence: TGTGCCATCCAAAAAATGACAGGGGTGGGCTATGGCTACACCTTC.

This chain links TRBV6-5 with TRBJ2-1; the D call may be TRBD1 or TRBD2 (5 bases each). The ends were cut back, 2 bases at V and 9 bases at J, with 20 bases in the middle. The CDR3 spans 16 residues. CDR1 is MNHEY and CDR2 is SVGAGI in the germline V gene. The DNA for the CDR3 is TGTGCCAGCAGTTACGCCACCACCGGGACCCGTAGTGAGCAGTTCTTC. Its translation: CASSYATTGTRSEQFF.

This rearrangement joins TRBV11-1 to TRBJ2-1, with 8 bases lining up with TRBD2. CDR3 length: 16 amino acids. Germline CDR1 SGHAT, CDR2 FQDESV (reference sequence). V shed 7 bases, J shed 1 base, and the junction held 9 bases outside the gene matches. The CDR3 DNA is TGTGCCAGCACCTCAGAGCGGGAGTCTTCCTACAATGAGCAGTTCTTC. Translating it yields CASTSERESSYNEQFF.

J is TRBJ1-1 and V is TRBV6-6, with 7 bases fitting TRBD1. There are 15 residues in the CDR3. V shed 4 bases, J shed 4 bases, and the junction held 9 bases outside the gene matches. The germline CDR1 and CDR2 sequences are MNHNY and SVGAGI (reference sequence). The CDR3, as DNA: TGTGCCAGCAGTTCCCGACAGGGCAGGGGCACTGAAGCTTTCTTT. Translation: CASSSRQGRGTEAFF.

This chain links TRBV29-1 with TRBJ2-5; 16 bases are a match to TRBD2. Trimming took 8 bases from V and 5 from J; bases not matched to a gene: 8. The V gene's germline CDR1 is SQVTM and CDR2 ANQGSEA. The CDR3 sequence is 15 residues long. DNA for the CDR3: TGCAGCCCCGGGACTAGCGGGAGGGCCCGTGAGACCCAGTACTTC. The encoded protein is CSPGTSGRARETQYF.

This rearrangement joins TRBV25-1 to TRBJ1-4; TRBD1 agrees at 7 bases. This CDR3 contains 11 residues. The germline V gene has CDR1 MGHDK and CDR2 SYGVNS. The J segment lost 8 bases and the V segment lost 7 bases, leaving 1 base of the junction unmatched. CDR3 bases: TGTGCCAGCAAACAGGGGGAAAAACTGTTTTTT. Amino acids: CASKQGEKLFF.

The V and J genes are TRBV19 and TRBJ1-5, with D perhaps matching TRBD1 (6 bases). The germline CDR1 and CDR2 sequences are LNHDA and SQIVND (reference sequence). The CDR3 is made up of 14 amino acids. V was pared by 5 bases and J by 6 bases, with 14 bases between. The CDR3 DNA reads TGTGCCAGTAGTTACGGGACAACTTGTCAGCCCCAGCATTTT. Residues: CASSYGTTCQPQHF.